The 25 T cell receptor beta chains given below trace back to one sample, sequenced in a study of CD8 T cells in ankylosing spondylitis. MiXCR, applied by TCRdb to the 5' RACE reads, yields one record per CDR3 protein. Among 250,000 or so distinct CDR3 sequences listed, roughly a quarter were seen once. Material: blood, either unsorted or a sorted T cell fraction (not recorded which). These receptors all stem from a male donor with ankylosing spondylitis or in good health (not recorded which).

The V gene is TRBV2, the J gene TRBJ2-1; D is perhaps TRBD1 (5 bases). V dropped 8 bases and J dropped 7 bases, with 18 bases sitting between them. Per the germline V gene, CDR1 is SNHLY and CDR2 is FYNNEI. The CDR3 totals 14 residues. CDR3 sequence (DNA): TGTGCCAGCCGGTCAGGGTGGGTAGGGAATGAGCAGTTCTTC. Protein: CASRSGWVGNEQFF. The full variable domain, with the rest looked up from reference TRBV2 and TRBJ2-1, is EPEVTQTPSHQVTQMGQEVILRCVPISNHLYFYWYRQILGQKVEFLVSFYNNEISEKSEIFDDQFSVERPDGSNFTLKIRSTKLEDSAMYFCASRSGWVGNEQFFGPGTRLTVL.

In its sample, this clonotype was seen a few times. V is TRBV5-6 and J is TRBJ2-2; D may be TRBD1 (5 bases). Germline CDR1 is SGHDT and CDR2 is YYEEEE. V dropped 4 bases and J dropped 3 bases, with 7 bases sitting between them. There are 13 residues in the CDR3. The CDR3 sequence is CASSLRDTGELFF. CDR3 in DNA: TGTGCCAGCAGCCTCAGGGACACCGGGGAGCTGTTTTTT.

This chain uses TRBV7-7 with TRBJ2-7; D not resolved. The V gene's germline CDR1 is SSHAT and CDR2 FNYEAQ (reference sequence). CDR3 length: 13 residues. V was clipped by 5 bases and J by 3 bases, with 11 bases between them. Here the CDR3 DNA reads TGTGCCAGCAGCCAGGCCGCCGGCTACGAGCAGTACTTC. Translated, it gives CASSQAAGYEQYF.

The chain uses TRBV18 and TRBJ2-5, with D hard to call. Germline values: CDR1 KGHSH, CDR2 LQKENI. Trimming took off 3 bases at V and 3 bases at J, with 14 bases between the two ends. The CDR3 extends over 15 amino acids. CDR3 nucleotide sequence: TGTGCCAGCTCACCGAGGCAGTCAGCCAAAGAGACCCAGTACTTC. Its protein product is CASSPRQSAKETQYF.

This clonotype was seen at least ten times. The genes are TRBV29-1 and TRBJ2-5; the D gene is possibly TRBD1 (5 bases). The length of the CDR3 is 13 residues. The V and J ends lost 1 base and 2 bases respectively, with 8 bases between them. Per germline, CDR1 SQVTM and CDR2 ANQGSEA. The CDR3 DNA is TGCAGCGTTGAAGTAGGGGCACAAGAGACCCAGTACTTC. Translation gives CSVEVGAQETQYF.

This chain uses TRBV20-1 with TRBJ1-3; 7 bases map to TRBD1. Germline-derived CDR1 and CDR2 are DFQATT and SNEGSKA (reference sequence). The V and J ends lost 4 bases and 3 bases, in that order; junction bases with no gene match: 6. The CDR3 is 14 amino acids. The CDR3 nucleotides read TGCAGTGCTACCACTACAGGGGTTGGAAACACCATATATTTT. Translated, it gives CSATTTGVGNTIYF.

V usage is TRBV5-1 and J usage is TRBJ2-1, with 8 positions matching TRBD2. V lost 4 bases, J lost 8 bases, and 8 bases stayed unmatched. Germline CDR1 reads SGHRS; CDR2 reads YFSETQ. The CDR3 contains 14 residues. The CDR3: CASSHGGGSDEQFF. The CDR3 nucleotides are TGCGCCAGCAGCCACGGGGGGGGTTCGGATGAGCAGTTCTTC.

Many counts were recorded for this clonotype. The chain uses TRBV7-2 and TRBJ2-3; maybe TRBD1 (7 bases). Germline lookup yields CDR1 SGHTA and CDR2 FQGNSA. This CDR3 comprises 15 residues. Trimming cost V 2 bases and J 9 bases, with 18 bases left between them. The chain's CDR3 is CASSLQGGRGATQYF. Written as DNA, the CDR3 is TGTGCCAGCAGCTTACAGGGGGGCCGGGGTGCAACGCAGTATTTT.

This clonotype has at least ten counts. V and J are TRBV5-6 and TRBJ2-7; TRBD2 aligns across 9 bases. Germline CDR1 and CDR2: SGHDT and YYEEEE. The CDR3 runs 15 residues. V shed 4 bases and J 4 bases; nucleotides not matched to a gene: 9. Here the CDR3 DNA reads TGTGCCAGCAGCGTAATTAGCGGGGGTTTTTACGAGCAGTACTTC. This gives the protein CASSVISGGFYEQYF.

J is TRBJ2-5 and V is TRBV12-3 or TRBV12-4; 7 nucleotides agree with TRBD2. The CDR3 is 13 amino acids. V lost 6 bases to trimming and J lost 3 bases; unmatched junction nucleotides: 4. The CDR3 protein is CASSRGLEETQYF. In DNA form, the CDR3 reads TGTGCCAGCAGCCGCGGACTAGAAGAGACCCAGTACTTC.

The chain employs TRBV29-1 and TRBJ2-5; D possibly matches TRBD1 or TRBD2 (6 bases each). Per germline, CDR1 SQVTM and CDR2 ANQGSEA. Trimming pared 0 bases from V and 0 bases from J, leaving 14 bases between. The CDR3 runs to 16 residues. CDR3 sequence reads: CSVEDMGGRYQETQYF. The CDR3 coding sequence is TGCAGCGTTGAAGATATGGGGGGCAGGTACCAAGAGACCCAGTACTTC.

The V gene is TRBV20-1, the J gene TRBJ2-1; D is unclear. The CDR3 spans 15 residues. CDR1 DFQATT and CDR2 SNEGSKA come from the germline V gene (reference sequence). Trimming removed 0 bases at V and 7 bases at J, with 16 bases between. In DNA, the CDR3 is TGCAGTGCTAGAGAGTCTCGGCAGTTGAGGAATGAGCAGTTCTTC. Translated: CSARESRQLRNEQFF.

This clonotype was picked up a small number of times. The V call is TRBV10-3, the J call TRBJ2-3; D is perhaps TRBD1 (5 bases). Germline V gene sequence: CDR1 ENHRY, CDR2 SYGVKD. The CDR3 is made up of 16 amino acids. V was trimmed by 4 bases and J by 0 bases, leaving 14 bases between them. CDR3 loop: CAISGPQGSSTDTQYF. The CDR3, as DNA: TGTGCCATCAGTGGGCCTCAGGGTTCTAGCACAGATACGCAGTATTTT.

The chain carries TRBV20-1 and TRBJ2-7; the D is unclear. The CDR3 covers 13 residues. Trimming took off 0 bases at V and 6 bases at J, with 12 bases between the two ends. The germline CDR1 and CDR2 sequences are DFQATT and SNEGSKA (reference sequence). CDR3 sequence: CSAREGPTLEQYF. As DNA, the CDR3 is TGCAGTGCTAGAGAAGGGCCCACCCTCGAGCAGTACTTC.

The chain uses TRBV24-1 and TRBJ2-3, with 7 bases aligning to TRBD1. The CDR3 loop spans 13 amino acids. With 6 bases clipped from V and 5 bases from J, the junction kept 4 bases outside the gene matches. Germline CDR1 reads KGHDR; CDR2 reads SFDVKD. The CDR3, as DNA: TGTGCCACCAGTCGACAGGGCGGAGATACGCAGTATTTT. It specifies CATSRQGGDTQYF.

The V call is TRBV6-5, the J call TRBJ2-1, with D uncertain. The CDR3 extends over 12 amino acids. Per germline, CDR1 MNHEY and CDR2 SVGAGI. V was cut by 5 bases and J by 8 bases, with 10 bases left in between. The CDR3 nucleotides are TGTGCCAGCAGTCCCGCCGGCGATGAGCAGTTCTTC. It encodes CASSPAGDEQFF.

This clonotype was seen ten or more times. The V gene is TRBV29-1, the J gene TRBJ1-1; 8 nucleotides line up with TRBD1. V lost 7 bases, J lost 1 base, and 5 bases stayed unmatched. From germline, CDR1 is SQVTM and CDR2 ANQGSEA. The CDR3 is 13 residues long. CDR3 coding DNA: TGCAGCGCCCGGACAGGGAAGAACACTGAAGCTTTCTTT. Translation: CSARTGKNTEAFF. The variable domain in full, with the rest retrieved from reference TRBV29-1 and TRBJ1-1, is SAVISQKPSRDICQRGTSLTIQCQVDSQVTMMFWYRQQPGQSLTLIATANQGSEATYESGFVIDKFPISRPNLTFSTLTVSNMSPEDSSIYLCSARTGKNTEAFFGQGTRLTVV.

This clonotype was observed a few times. V is TRBV12-3 or TRBV12-4 and J is TRBJ1-1, with D possibly matching TRBD1 (6 bases). V lost 5 bases to trimming and J lost 4 bases, with 11 bases between them. The length of the CDR3 is 13 residues. This chain's CDR3 is CASSGGGGTEAFF. CDR3 nucleotides: TGTGCCAGCAGTGGAGGGGGGGGCACTGAAGCTTTCTTT.

This clonotype was detected a few times. This chain links TRBV7-9 with TRBJ2-5; D possibly matches TRBD1 or TRBD2 (5 bases each). V lost 1 base, J lost 13 bases, and 13 bases lay in between. This CDR3 has 12 residues. The germline V gene encodes CDR1 SEHNR and CDR2 FQNEAQ (reference sequence). The CDR3 nucleotides are TGTGCCAGCAGCTTAGACCGGGGCCTCCGGTACTTC. This translates into CASSLDRGLRYF.

Comment on this clonotype: A much bigger clone sits one base away, suggesting this may be a read error. This chain links TRBV10-3 with TRBJ2-3; TRBD2 matches 8 bases. J was trimmed by 1 base and V by 10 bases; bases with no gene match: 10. Germline V gene lookup returns CDR1 ENHRY and CDR2 SYGVKD. There are 15 residues in the CDR3. The CDR3 reads CATRGTSGGTDTQYF. The CDR3 nucleotides read TGTGCCACCCGGGGAACTAGCGGCGGCACAGATACGCAGTATTTT.

The chain uses TRBV12-3 or TRBV12-4 and TRBJ2-1; perhaps TRBD2 as D (6 bases). Trimming left V 4 bases short and J 8 bases short, with 9 bases between. This CDR3 has 12 residues. CDR3 DNA: TGTGCCAGCAGTTATAGCGGTGATGAGCAGTTCTTC. As protein: CASSYSGDEQFF.

This clonotype came up many times. The chain carries TRBV20-1 and TRBJ2-7; a weak D match, TRBD2 (6 bases). The CDR3 extends over 13 amino acids. The germline gives CDR1 DFQATT, CDR2 SNEGSKA (reference sequence). V lost 2 bases and J lost 6, with 14 bases in between. The CDR3 protein is CSARPLGGSEQYF. The CDR3 DNA reads TGCAGTGCTAGACCCCTCGGGGGATCCGAGCAGTACTTC.

This chain links TRBV7-3 with TRBJ1-2; perhaps TRBD1 as D (5 bases). The CDR3 covers 13 residues. The germline V gene has CDR1 SGHTA and CDR2 FQGTGA. V lost 5 bases to trimming and J lost 8 bases, with 15 bases between them. CDR3 nucleotide sequence: TGTGCCAGCAGCCCATCCCAGGGACGCGGCTACACCTTC. Protein product: CASSPSQGRGYTF.

The genes are TRBV12-3 or TRBV12-4 and TRBJ2-3; no firm D call. Trimming removed 6 bases at V and 2 bases at J, with 12 bases between. The CDR3 is 14 amino acids. DNA for the CDR3: TGTGCCAGCAGACCGGTCCTGGCCACAGATACGCAGTATTTT. Amino acids: CASRPVLATDTQYF.

The sample holds many counts of this clonotype. The chain uses TRBV28 and TRBJ2-4, with TRBD1 matching 7 bases. CDR3 length equals 15 residues. CDR1 is MDHEN and CDR2 is SYDVKM in the germline V gene. Germline trimming cut 6 bases from V and 0 bases from J; bases unmatched to any gene: 5. Written as DNA, the CDR3 is TGTGCCAGCAGCCAAACAGGGGTAGCCAAAAACATTCAGTACTTC. Protein: CASSQTGVAKNIQYF.